This T cell receptor (beta chain) was retrieved from a study of OX40 agonist ivuxolimab in advanced cancers. Study summary: Prior anti-PD-1, anti-PD-L1 or anti-CTLA-4 therapy was allowed; more than 30% had some. General study points: More expanded clones were seen, on average, in CD8+ T cells than in CD4+.

This table comes from immunoSEQ multiplex PCR, and its TCRdb copy is limited to in-frame clones, with some not included. The sample includes roughly 62,000 clones, about 85% of them seen just once. This CDR3 has 16 amino acids. With 4 bases removed from V and 0 bases from J, the gap between germline ends came to 13 bases. Germline loops: CDR1 SGHTA, CDR2 FQGTGA. About this clone: Antigen unknown.

V and J are TRBV7-3 and TRBJ1-5, with a possible D match to TRBD1 (6 bases). The receptor was isolated from an adult with an advanced solid tumor such as melanoma, head and neck, liver or kidney cancer. The sequencing used CD4+ or CD8+ T cells sorted from blood, collected in a trial of the OX40 agonist ivuxolimab. The CDR3 nucleotides are TGTGCCAGCAGCTCCGACAGGCCTAATAGCAATCAGCCCCAGCATTTT. This codes for CASSSDRPNSNQPQHF.